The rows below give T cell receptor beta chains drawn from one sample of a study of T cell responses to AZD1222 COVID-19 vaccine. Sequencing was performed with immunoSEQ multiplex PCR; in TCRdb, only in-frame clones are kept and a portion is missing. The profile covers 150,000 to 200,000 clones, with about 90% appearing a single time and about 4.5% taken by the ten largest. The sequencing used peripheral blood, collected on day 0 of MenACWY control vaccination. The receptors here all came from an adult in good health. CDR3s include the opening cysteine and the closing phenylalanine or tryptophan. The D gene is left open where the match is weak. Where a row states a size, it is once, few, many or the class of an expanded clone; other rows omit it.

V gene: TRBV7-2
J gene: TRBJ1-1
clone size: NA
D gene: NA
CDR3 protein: CASSLAQTTEAFF
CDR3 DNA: TGTGCCAGCAGCTTGGCACAAACCACTGAAGCTTTCTTT

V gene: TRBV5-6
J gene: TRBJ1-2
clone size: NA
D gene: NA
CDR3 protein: CASSPGLGSGGYTF
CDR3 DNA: TGTGCCAGCAGCCCGGGGTTAGGGTCAGGAGGCTACACCTTC

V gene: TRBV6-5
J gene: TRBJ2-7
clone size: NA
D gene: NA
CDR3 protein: CASSFTGQYF
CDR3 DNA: TGTGCCAGCAGTTTCACCGGGCAGTACTTC

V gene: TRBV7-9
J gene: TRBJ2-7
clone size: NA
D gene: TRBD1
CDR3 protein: CASRPTGDSSYEQYF
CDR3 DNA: TGTGCCAGCAGACCCACAGGGGATAGCTCCTACGAGCAGTACTTC

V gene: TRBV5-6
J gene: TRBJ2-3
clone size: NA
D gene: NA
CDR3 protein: CASGKGVTQYF
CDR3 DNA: TGTGCCAGCGGGAAGGGAGTTACGCAGTATTTT

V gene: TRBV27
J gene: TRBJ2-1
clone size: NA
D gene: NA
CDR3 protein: CASSDGAGNEQFF
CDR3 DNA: TGTGCCAGCAGTGATGGTGCGGGGAATGAGCAGTTCTTC

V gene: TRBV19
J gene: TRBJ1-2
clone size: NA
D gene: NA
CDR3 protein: CASTEGRRVGGYTF
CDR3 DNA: TGTGCCAGTACCGAAGGGCGGAGGGTTGGCGGCTACACCTTC

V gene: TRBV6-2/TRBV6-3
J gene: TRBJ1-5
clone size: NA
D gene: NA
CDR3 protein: CASSQNLQPQHF
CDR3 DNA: TGTGCCAGCAGTCAGAATTTGCAGCCCCAGCATTTT

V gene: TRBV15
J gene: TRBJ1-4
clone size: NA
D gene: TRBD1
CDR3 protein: CATSRETGALTNEKLFF
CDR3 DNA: TGTGCCACCAGCAGAGAGACAGGGGCCTTGACTAATGAAAAACTGTTTTTT

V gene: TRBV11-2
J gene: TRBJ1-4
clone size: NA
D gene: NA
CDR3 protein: CASSLGFGQPNEKLFF
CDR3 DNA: TGTGCCAGCAGCTTAGGGTTCGGTCAGCCTAATGAAAAACTGTTTTTT

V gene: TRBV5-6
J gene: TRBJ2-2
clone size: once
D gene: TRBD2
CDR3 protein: CASSSRTSGDTGELFF
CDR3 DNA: TGTGCCAGCAGCTCAAGGACTAGCGGTGACACCGGGGAGCTGTTTTTT

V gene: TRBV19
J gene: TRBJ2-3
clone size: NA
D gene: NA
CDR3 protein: CASSMGGVAQYF
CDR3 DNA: TGTGCCAGTAGTATGGGGGGAGTTGCGCAGTATTTT

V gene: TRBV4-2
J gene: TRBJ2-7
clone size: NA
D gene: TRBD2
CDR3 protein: CASSRTSGYEQYF
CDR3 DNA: TGTGCCAGCAGCCGGACTAGCGGCTACGAGCAGTACTTC

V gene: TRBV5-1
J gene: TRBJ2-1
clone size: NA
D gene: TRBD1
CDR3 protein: CASSMTGQGYNEQFF
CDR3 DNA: TGCGCCAGCAGTATGACGGGACAGGGGTACAATGAGCAGTTCTTC

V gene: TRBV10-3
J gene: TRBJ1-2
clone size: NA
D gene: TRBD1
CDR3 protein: CATLTGQGDGYTF
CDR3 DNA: TGTGCCACCCTCACGGGACAGGGGGATGGCTACACCTTC

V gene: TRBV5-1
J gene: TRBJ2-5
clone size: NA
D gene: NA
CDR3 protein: CASGQETQYF
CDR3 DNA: TGCGCCAGCGGCCAAGAGACCCAGTACTTC

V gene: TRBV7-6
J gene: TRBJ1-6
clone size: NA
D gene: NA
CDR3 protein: CASSAQFRDTENPSSYNSPLHF
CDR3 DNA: TGTGCCAGCAGCGCCCAGTTCCGGGACACCGAAAACCCAAGCTCCTATAATTCACCCCTCCACTTT

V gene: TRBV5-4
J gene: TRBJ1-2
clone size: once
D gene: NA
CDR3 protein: CASSLLQGNYGYTF
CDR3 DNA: TGTGCCAGCAGCTTGCTTCAGGGCAACTATGGCTACACCTTC

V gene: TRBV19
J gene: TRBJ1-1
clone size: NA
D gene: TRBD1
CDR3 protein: CASSVGQEYTEAFF
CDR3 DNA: TGTGCCAGTAGTGTGGGACAGGAATACACTGAAGCTTTCTTT

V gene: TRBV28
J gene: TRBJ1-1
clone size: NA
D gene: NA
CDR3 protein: CASSFRRENTEAFF
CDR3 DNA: TGTGCCAGCAGTTTTAGGAGGGAGAACACTGAAGCTTTCTTT

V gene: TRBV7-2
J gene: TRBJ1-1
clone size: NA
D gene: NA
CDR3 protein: CASSLGGAGNTEAFF
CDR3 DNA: TGTGCCAGCAGCTTAGGAGGGGCAGGGAACACTGAAGCTTTCTTT

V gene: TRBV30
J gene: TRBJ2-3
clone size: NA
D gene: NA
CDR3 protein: CAWSIRLATPQDTQYF
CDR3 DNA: TGTGCCTGGAGTATCCGGCTAGCTACCCCACAAGATACGCAGTATTTT

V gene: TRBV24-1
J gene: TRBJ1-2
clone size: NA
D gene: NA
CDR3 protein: CATSDFGIGYTF
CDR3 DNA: TGTGCCACCAGTGATTTCGGAATCGGCTACACCTTC

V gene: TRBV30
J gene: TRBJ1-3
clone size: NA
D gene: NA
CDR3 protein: CAWSALGGNTIYF
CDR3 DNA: TGTGCCTGGAGTGCATTAGGGGGAAACACCATATATTTT

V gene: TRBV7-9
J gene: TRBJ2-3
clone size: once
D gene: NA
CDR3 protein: CASSEGRSTDTQYF
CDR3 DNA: TGTGCCAGCAGTGAGGGACGGTCCACAGATACGCAGTATTTT

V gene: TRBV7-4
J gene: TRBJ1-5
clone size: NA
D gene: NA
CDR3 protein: CASSFHPAPVPDQPQHF
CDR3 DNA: TGTGCCAGCAGCTTTCACCCCGCACCTGTACCCGATCAGCCCCAGCATTTT

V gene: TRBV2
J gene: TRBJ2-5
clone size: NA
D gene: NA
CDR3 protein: CASKLGGLQETQYF
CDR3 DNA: TGTGCCAGCAAACTCGGGGGGCTCCAAGAGACCCAGTACTTC

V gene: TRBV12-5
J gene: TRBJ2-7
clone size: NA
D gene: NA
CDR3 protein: CASGLYGTLTVYEQYF
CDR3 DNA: TGTGCTAGTGGTTTGTACGGGACACTGACGGTGTACGAGCAGTACTTC

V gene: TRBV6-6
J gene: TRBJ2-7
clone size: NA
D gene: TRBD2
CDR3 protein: CASRPGLAEYEQYF
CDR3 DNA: TGTGCCAGCAGACCGGGACTAGCGGAGTACGAGCAGTACTTC

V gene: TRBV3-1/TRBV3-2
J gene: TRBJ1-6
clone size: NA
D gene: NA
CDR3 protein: CASSQAGNSPLHF
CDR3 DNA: TGTGCCAGCAGCCAAGCTGGGAACTCACCCCTCCACTTT

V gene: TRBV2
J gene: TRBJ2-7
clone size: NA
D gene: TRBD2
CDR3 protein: CASGDTGLPYEQYF
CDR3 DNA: TGTGCCAGCGGCGACACGGGACTACCCTACGAGCAGTACTTC

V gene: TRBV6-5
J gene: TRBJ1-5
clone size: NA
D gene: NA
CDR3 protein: CASSLEEWGNQPQHF
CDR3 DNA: TGTGCCAGCAGCCTGGAAGAGTGGGGCAATCAGCCCCAGCATTTT

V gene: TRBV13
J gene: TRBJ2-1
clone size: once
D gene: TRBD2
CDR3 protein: CASSSAVAGGIAGEQFF
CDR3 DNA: TGTGCCAGCAGCTCGGCGGTAGCGGGAGGGATAGCAGGTGAGCAGTTCTTC

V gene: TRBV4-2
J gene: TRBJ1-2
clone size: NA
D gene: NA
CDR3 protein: CASSQGGVNSGYTF
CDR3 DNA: TGTGCCAGCAGCCAAGGGGGGGTAAACTCTGGCTACACCTTC

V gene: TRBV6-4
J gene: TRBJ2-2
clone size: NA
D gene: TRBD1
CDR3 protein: CASSLQGANTGELFF
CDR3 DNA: TGTGCCAGCAGTCTACAGGGGGCGAACACCGGGGAGCTGTTTTTT

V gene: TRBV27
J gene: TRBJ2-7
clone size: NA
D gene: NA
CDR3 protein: CASSLDPTFYEQYF
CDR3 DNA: TGTGCCAGCAGTTTGGACCCTACATTTTACGAGCAGTACTTC

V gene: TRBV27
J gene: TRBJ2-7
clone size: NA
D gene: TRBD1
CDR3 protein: CASSPGTGAPYEQYF
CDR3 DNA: TGTGCCAGCAGTCCCGGGACAGGGGCCCCCTACGAGCAGTACTTC

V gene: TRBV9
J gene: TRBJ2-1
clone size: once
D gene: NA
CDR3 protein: CASSVGWASSYNEQFF
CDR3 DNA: TGTGCCAGCAGCGTAGGCTGGGCAAGCTCCTACAATGAGCAGTTCTTC

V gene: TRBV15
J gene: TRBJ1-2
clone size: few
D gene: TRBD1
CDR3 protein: CATSRGEQGAYGYTF
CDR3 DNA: TGTGCCACCAGCAGAGGAGAACAGGGGGCCTATGGCTACACCTTC

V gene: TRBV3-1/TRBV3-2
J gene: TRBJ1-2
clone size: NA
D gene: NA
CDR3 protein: CATSTNYGYTF
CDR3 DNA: TGTGCCACATCCACCAACTATGGCTACACCTTC

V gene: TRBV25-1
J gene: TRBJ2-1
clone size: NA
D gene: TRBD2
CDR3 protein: CASSGTSGRGDYNEQFF
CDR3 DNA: TGTGCCAGCAGTGGGACTAGCGGGAGGGGAGACTACAATGAGCAGTTCTTC

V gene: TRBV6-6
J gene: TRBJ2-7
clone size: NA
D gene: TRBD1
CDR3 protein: CASSSTGGSEQYF
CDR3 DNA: TGTGCCAGCAGTTCGACAGGGGGCAGCGAGCAGTACTTC

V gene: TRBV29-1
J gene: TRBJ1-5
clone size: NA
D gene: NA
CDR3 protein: CSASRGLHQPQHF
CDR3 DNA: TGCAGCGCGTCCAGGGGCCTCCATCAGCCCCAGCATTTT

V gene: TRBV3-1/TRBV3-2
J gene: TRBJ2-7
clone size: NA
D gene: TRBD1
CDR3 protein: CASSRGRGLDEQYF
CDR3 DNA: TGTGCCAGCTCGAGGGGCAGGGGGTTAGACGAGCAGTACTTC

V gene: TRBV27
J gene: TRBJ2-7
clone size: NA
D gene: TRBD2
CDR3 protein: CASSPGLAGGEQYF
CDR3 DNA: TGTGCCAGCAGTCCGGGACTAGCGGGAGGCGAGCAGTACTTC

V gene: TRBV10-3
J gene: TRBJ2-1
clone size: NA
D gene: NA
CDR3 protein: CAISDGGSSYNEQFF
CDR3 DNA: TGTGCCATCAGTGATGGGGGAAGCTCCTACAATGAGCAGTTCTTC

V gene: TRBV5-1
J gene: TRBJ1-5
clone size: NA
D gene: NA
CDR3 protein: CASSLEVMGSNQPQHF
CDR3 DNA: TGCGCCAGCAGCCTCGAGGTGATGGGCAGCAATCAGCCCCAGCATTTT

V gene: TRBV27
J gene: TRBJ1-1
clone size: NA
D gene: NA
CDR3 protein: CASSPRGRVDTEAFF
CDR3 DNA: TGTGCCAGCAGTCCTCGGGGCCGCGTGGACACTGAAGCTTTCTTT

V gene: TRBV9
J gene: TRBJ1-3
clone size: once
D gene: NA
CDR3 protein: CASSVTGVLSGNTIYF
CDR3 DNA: TGTGCCAGCAGCGTAACGGGGGTCCTCTCTGGAAACACCATATATTTT

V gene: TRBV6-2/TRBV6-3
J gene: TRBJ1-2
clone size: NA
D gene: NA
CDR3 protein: CASSYSSRIYGYTF
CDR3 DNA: TGTGCCAGCAGTTACTCTTCCAGGATTTATGGCTACACCTTC

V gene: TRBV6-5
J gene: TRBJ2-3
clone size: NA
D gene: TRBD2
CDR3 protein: CASSYWGGDTQYF
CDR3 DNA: TGTGCCAGCAGTTACTGGGGGGGAGATACGCAGTATTTT

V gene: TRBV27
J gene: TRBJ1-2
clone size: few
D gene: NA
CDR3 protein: CASSSSPRYGYTF
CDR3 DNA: TGTGCCAGCAGTTCATCCCCTCGGTATGGCTACACCTTC